This is a list of T cell receptor beta chains from one sample in a study of T cells after yellow fever vaccination. TCRdb fed the 5' RACE reads into MiXCR, producing one record per CDR3 protein. The sample has 150,000 to 200,000 distinct CDR3 sequences, less than 9% seen once. The source was CD4+ T cells sorted from PBMCs, collected about 5 days after the first yellow fever vaccination. Receptor source: a man younger than 30 who received the YFV17D yellow fever vaccine. Both conserved end residues are part of each CDR3. A D gene is named only where the DNA matches it firmly. Clone size is stated in some rows and not others, as once, few, many or a class when expanded.

>TRBJ1-5|many|TRBV5-1|.|16
TGCGCCAGCAGCCCACGTCCGGCAGGGAGCAATCAGCCCCAGCATTTT
CASSPRPAGSNQPQHF
>TRBJ2-1|.|TRBV5-8|.|17
TGTGCCAGCAGCACCCATCTGGCGATTTTGGCCTACAATGAGCAGTTCTTC
CASSTHLAILAYNEQFF
>TRBJ2-1|few|TRBV20-1|.|12
TGCAGCTCCCCCGGGGGGCCCAATGAGCAGTTCTTC
CSSPGGPNEQFF
>TRBJ1-4|many|TRBV4-3|.|17
TGCGCCAGCAGCCAAGATCTCGATAGGGGGGCGGGGGAAAAACTGTTTTTT
CASSQDLDRGAGEKLFF
>TRBJ1-6|many|TRBV7-2|.|17
TGTGCCAGCAGCTTAGGTGGCAGCAGCCACTATAATTCACCCCTCCACTTT
CASSLGGSSHYNSPLHF
>TRBJ1-2|.|TRBV4-2|.|15
TGTGCCAGCAGCCAAGAAGGTAATTCGGCCTATGGCTACACCTTC
CASSQEGNSAYGYTF
>TRBJ1-1|many|TRBV5-5|.|13
TGTGCCAGCAGCTTCCAGGGTGGAACTGAAGCTTTCTTT
CASSFQGGTEAFF
>TRBJ2-5|many|TRBV24-1|.|13
TGTGCCACCAGTGACCCAGGGTTAGAGACCCAGTACTTC
CATSDPGLETQYF
>TRBJ2-1|.|TRBV10-3|TRBD2|12
TGTGCCACTATTACTAGCGGGGCTGAGCAGTTCTTC
CATITSGAEQFF
>TRBJ1-1|many|TRBV20-1|TRBD1|12
TGCAGTGCAGGACAGGGGTATACTGAAGCTTTCTTT
CSAGQGYTEAFF
>TRBJ1-1|many|TRBV18|.|17
TGTGCCAGCTCACCCGGCCCTTTCCCCACTTCAAGCACTGAAGCTTTCTTT
CASSPGPFPTSSTEAFF
>TRBJ1-3|.|TRBV19|.|16
TGTGCCAGTACCTCATTGGCAGGGAGCTCTGGAAACACCATATATTTT
CASTSLAGSSGNTIYF